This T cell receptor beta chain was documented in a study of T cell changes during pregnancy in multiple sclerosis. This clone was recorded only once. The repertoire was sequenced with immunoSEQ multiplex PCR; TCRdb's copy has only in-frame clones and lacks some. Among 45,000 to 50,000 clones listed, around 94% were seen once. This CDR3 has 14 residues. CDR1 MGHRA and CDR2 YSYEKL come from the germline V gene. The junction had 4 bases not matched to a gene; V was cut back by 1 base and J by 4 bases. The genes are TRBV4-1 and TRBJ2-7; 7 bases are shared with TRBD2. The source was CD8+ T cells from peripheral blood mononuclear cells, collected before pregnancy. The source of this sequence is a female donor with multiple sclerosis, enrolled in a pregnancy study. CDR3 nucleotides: TGCGCCAGCAGCCAAGTCGCTAGCGGTTACGAGCAGTACTTC. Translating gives CASSQVASGYEQYF.